Shown below are 6 T cell receptor beta chains from a single sample sequenced in a study of blood T cell repertoires in COVID-19 (dated by TCRdb to about 2020). The library was obtained by the immunoSEQ multiplex PCR assay. The source is immuneACCESS, and TCRdb retained only in-frame sequences with V and J called. Part of the clones is not carried over; for the studies checked, unresolved V genes explain less than half of this, and the remainder is unexplained. This sample holds around 170,000 clones; 74% were observed only once. The ten largest clonotypes hold under 3.5% of the sample. The sequenced material came from peripheral blood. The receptors were gathered from a woman aged 80 or older with acute or convalescent COVID-19.

The sample holds one count of this clone. The rearrangement uses TRBV5-4 and TRBJ1-2, with a tentative D call TRBD1 (5 bases). The CDR3 spans 15 residues. Germline CDR1 is SGHNT and CDR2 is YYREEE (reference sequence). V lost 4 bases, J lost 3 bases, and 16 bases lay in between. The CDR3 DNA follows: TGTGCCAGCAGCCCAACTCTGGCGGGGGACTATGGCTACACCTTC. The encoded protein is CASSPTLAGDYGYTF.

CDR3 in DNA: TGTGCCAGCAGTGCCAGGACAGGACCATCCCTCTCCTACGAGCAGTACTTC. Protein: CASSARTGPSLSYEQYF. The chain combines TRBV2 with TRBJ2-7, with 7 bases matching TRBD1. This CDR3 is built from 17 residues. The trim removed 4 bases at V and 0 bases at J, leaving 12 bases unmatched. CDR1 SNHLY and CDR2 FYNNEI come from the germline V gene.

V is TRBV7-9 and J is TRBJ2-7; a weak D match, TRBD2 (6 bases). The CDR3 length is 12 residues. Trimming removed 5 bases at V and 6 bases at J, with 11 bases between. Germline V gene sequence: CDR1 SEHNR, CDR2 FQNEAQ (reference sequence). For the CDR3, the DNA is TGTGCCAGCAGCCCTTCCGGGGGCGAGCAGTACTTC. Amino acid sequence: CASSPSGGEQYF.

This clone was seen only a few times. The V gene is TRBV27, the J gene TRBJ2-7; D is undetermined. Deletions cut 5 bases from V and 4 bases from J, with 12 bases between. CDR1 is MNHEY, CDR2 SMNVEV, per germline (reference sequence). This CDR3 has 13 residues. As DNA, the CDR3 is TGTGCCAGCAGTAGATCTATCGAGTACGAGCAGTACTTC. Amino acid sequence: CASSRSIEYEQYF.

The chain is built from TRBV19 and TRBJ2-7; unclear D gene. In germline, CDR1 is LNHDA, CDR2 SQIVND (reference sequence). This CDR3 has 13 amino acids. Deletions cut 0 bases from V and 1 base from J, with 4 bases between. The DNA of the CDR3 is TGTGCCAGTAGTATAGACCCTTCCTACGAGCAGTACTTC. This sequence encodes CASSIDPSYEQYF.

The CDR3 nucleotides read TGCGCCAGCAGCTTGGGAACAGGGTTGGTAGGCAATGAGCAGTTCTTC. It codes for CASSLGTGLVGNEQFF. The chain carries TRBV5-1 and TRBJ2-1, with a tentative D call TRBD1 (6 bases). Trimming pared 0 bases from V and 6 bases from J, leaving 16 bases between. This CDR3 has 16 amino acids. CDR1 and CDR2 (germline): SGHRS, YFSETQ.